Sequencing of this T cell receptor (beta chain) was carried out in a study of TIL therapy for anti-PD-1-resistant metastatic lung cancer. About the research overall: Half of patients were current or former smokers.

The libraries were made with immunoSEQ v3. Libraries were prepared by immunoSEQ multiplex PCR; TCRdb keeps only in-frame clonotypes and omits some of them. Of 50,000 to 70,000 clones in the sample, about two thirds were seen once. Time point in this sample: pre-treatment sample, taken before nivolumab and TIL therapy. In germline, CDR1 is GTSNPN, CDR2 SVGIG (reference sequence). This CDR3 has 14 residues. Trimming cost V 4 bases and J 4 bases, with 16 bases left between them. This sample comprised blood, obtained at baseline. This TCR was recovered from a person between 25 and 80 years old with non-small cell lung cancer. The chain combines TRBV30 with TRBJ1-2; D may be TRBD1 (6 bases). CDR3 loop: CAWKQGYGGYGYTF. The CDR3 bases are TGTGCCTGGAAACAGGGCTATGGCGGCTATGGCTACACCTTC. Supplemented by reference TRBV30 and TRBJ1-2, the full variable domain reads SQTIHQWPATLVQPVGSPLSLECTVEGTSNPNLYWYRQAAGRGLQLLFYSVGIGQISSEVPQNLSASRPQDRQFILSSKKLLLSDSGFYLCAWKQGYGGYGYTFGSGTRLTVV.